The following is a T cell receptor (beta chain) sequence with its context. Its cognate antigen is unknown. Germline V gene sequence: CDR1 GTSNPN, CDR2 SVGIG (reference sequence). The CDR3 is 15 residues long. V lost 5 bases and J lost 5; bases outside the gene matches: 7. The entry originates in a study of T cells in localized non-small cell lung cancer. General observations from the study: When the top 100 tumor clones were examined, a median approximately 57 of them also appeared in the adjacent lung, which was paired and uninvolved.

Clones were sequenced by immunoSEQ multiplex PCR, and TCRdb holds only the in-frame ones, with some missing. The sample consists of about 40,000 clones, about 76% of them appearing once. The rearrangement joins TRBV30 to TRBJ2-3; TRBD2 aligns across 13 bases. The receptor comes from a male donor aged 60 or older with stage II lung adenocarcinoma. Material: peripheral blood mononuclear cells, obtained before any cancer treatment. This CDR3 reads CAWSGLAGKRDTQYF. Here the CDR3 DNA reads TGTGCCTGGTCGGGACTAGCGGGGAAACGAGATACGCAGTATTTT.